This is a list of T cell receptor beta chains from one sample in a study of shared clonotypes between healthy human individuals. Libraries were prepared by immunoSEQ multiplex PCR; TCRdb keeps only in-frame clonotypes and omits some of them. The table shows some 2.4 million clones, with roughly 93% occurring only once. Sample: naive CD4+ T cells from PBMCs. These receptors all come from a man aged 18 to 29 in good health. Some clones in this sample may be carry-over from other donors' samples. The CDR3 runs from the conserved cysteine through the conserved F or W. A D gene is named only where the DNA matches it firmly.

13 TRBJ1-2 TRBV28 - CASSLGTPYGYTF TGTGCCAGCAGTTTAGGGACACCCTATGGCTACACCTTC
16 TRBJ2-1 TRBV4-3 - CASSLEGGGSLDEQFF TGCGCCAGCAGCCTCGAGGGGGGCGGGAGTCTCGATGAGCAGTTCTTC
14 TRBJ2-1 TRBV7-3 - CASSLTGLAGEQFF TGTGCCAGCAGCTTAACGGGGCTAGCAGGTGAGCAGTTCTTC
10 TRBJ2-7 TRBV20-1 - CSARDRDQYF TGCAGTGCTAGAGACAGGGACCAGTACTTC
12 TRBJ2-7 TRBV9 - CASSAEPGQMYF TGTGCCAGCAGCGCGGAGCCGGGACAAATGTACTTC
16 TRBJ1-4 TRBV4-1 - CASSQEEPRQTEKLFF TGCGCCAGCAGCCAAGAGGAGCCTAGGCAAACGGAAAAACTGTTTTTT
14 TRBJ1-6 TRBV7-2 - CASSSGLWNSPLHF TGTGCCAGCAGCTCGGGGCTTTGGAATTCACCCCTCCACTTT
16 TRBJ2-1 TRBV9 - CASSVVGGRSYNEQFF TGTGCCAGCAGCGTAGTTGGGGGGCGTTCGTACAATGAGCAGTTCTTC
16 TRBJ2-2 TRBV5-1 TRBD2 CASSRGLAGEAGELFF TGCGCCAGCAGCAGAGGACTAGCGGGAGAAGCCGGGGAGCTGTTTTTT
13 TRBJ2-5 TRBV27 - CASSNRELETQYF TGTGCCAGCAGCAATAGGGAGTTGGAGACCCAGTACTTC